The present T cell receptor (beta chain) was sequenced within a study of OX40 agonist ivuxolimab in advanced cancers. For the study at large: The dose-escalation group included hepatocellular carcinoma, melanoma, renal cell carcinoma and head and neck cancer. Findings and caveats of the study: The average count of expanded clones was higher among CD8+ T cells than among CD4+. Within 6 weeks, CD4+ and CD8+ blood T cells expanded clonally at 0.1 to 3.0 mg/kg.

As for this clone: The antigen remains undetermined.

Germline CDR1 and CDR2: GTSNPN and SVGIG (reference sequence). The germline V and J ends were trimmed by 7 bases and 0 bases, with 10 bases remaining between them. This CDR3 contains 13 residues. On cycle 4 day 1 and cycle 7 day 1, as well as at baseline, blood was sampled. Some clones are missing from TCRdb's copy, which holds only in-frame ones; the method was immunoSEQ multiplex PCR. Of about 42,000 clones listed, approximately 90% are singletons. The sample here was CD4+ or CD8+ T cells sorted from blood, taken in a trial of the OX40 agonist ivuxolimab. This clonotype was obtained from an adult with an advanced solid tumor such as melanoma, head and neck, liver or kidney cancer. The chain carries TRBV30 and TRBJ1-5; D gene unclear. CDR3 loop: CASAKDSNQPQHF. CDR3 bases: TGTGCCTCGGCGAAAGATAGCAATCAGCCCCAGCATTTT.